This T cell receptor beta chain was identified in a study of beta chain features in type 1 diabetes. Findings and limits, study-wide: All four CD4+ subsets from Type 1 diabetes patients carried moderately but significantly shorter TCRB CDR3s.

The entirety of the isolated RNA underwent reverse transcription, so expressed TCRB transcripts were sequenced. Data came from immunoSEQ multiplex PCR; TCRdb stores just in-frame clones and leaves some out. The data show under 850,000 clones, over 10% seen once. Trimming removed 3 bases from V and 4 bases from J, with 7 bases in between. The CDR3 loop spans 12 amino acids. The germline CDR1 and CDR2 sequences are SGDLS and YYNGEE. One heparinised draw, averaging roughly 110 mL, was taken per donor. Turning to this clone: As yet, its antigen is unknown.

The chain recombines TRBV9 with TRBJ1-1; D gene unclear. The specimen sequenced was naive CD4+ T cells from blood. This clonotype originated in a man aged 18-30 years with type 1 diabetes. CDR3 region: CASSGQATEAFF. The CDR3 nucleotides read TGTGCCAGCAGCGGGCAGGCCACTGAAGCTTTCTTT.